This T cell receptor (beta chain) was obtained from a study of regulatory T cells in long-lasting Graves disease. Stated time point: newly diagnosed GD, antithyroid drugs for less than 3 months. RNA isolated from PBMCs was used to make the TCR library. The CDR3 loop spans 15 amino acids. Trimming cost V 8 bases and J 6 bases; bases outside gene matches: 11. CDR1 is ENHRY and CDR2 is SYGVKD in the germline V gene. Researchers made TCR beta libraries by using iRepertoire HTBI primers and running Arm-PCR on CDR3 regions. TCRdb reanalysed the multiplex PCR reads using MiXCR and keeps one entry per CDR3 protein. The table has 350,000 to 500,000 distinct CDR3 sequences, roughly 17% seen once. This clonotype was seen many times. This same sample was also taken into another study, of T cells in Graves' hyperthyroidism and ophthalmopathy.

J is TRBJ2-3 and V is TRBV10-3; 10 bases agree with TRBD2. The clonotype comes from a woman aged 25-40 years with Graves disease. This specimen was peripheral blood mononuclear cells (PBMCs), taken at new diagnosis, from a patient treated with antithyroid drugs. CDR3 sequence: CAISASGSLRDTQYF. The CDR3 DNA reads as TGTGCCATCTCGGCTAGCGGGAGTTTACGCGATACGCAGTATTTT.